This TCR beta chain originates from a study of early T cells in non-severe SARS-CoV-2 infection. The overall study: From unsorted whole blood, bulk RNA was sequenced, and the chains remained unpaired. Overall study results and limits: Clonotype matching in VDJdb favored anti-spike CD8 responses and did not capture private and CD4 specificities.

Attachment of unique molecular identifiers to individual cDNA molecules was performed. Each CDR3 protein is one row after TCRdb ran MiXCR on the 5' RACE reads. The sample lists approximately 34,000 distinct CDR3 sequences, 5.4% occurring once. This clonotype was counted many times. The antigen remains undetermined. The junction had 7 bases not matched to a gene; V was cut back by 6 bases and J by 5 bases. The CDR3 extends over 15 amino acids. The germline CDR1 and CDR2 sequences are SEHNR and FQNEAQ (reference sequence). The sequence was obtained from an adult who was a healthcare worker with PCR-confirmed SARS-CoV-2 infection or an uninfected control (not recorded which). Sequenced material: whole blood, taken at baseline. V gene TRBV7-9 combines with J gene TRBJ2-1, with TRBD2 matching 10 bases. The CDR3 coding sequence is TGTGCCAGCAGACCCGCGGGACTAGCGAACAATGAGCAGTTCTTC. Its protein is CASRPAGLANNEQFF.